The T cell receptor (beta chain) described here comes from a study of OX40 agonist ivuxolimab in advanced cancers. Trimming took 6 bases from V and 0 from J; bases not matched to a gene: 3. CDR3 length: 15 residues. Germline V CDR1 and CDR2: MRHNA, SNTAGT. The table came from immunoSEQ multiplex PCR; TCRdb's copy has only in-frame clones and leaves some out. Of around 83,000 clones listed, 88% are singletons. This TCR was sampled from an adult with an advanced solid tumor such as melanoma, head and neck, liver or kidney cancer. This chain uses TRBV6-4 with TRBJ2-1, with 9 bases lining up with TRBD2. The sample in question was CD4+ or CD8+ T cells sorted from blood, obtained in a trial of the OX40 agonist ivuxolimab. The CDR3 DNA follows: TGTGCCAGCAGCTCTAGCGGGGCCTCCTACAATGAGCAGTTCTTC. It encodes CASSSSGASYNEQFF.